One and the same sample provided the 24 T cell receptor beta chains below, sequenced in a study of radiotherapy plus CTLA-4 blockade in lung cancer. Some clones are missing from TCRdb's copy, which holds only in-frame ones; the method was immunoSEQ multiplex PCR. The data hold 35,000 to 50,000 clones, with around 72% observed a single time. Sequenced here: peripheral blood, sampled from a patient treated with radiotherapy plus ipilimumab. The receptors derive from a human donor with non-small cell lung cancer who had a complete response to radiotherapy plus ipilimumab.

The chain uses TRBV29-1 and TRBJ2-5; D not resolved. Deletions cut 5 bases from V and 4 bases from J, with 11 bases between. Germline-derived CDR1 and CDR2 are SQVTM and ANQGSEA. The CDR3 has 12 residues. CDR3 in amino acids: CSVREARETQYF. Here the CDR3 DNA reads TGCAGCGTTAGAGAGGCGAGAGAGACCCAGTACTTC. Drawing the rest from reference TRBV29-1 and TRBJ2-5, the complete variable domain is SAVISQKPSRDICQRGTSLTIQCQVDSQVTMMFWYRQQPGQSLTLIATANQGSEATYESGFVIDKFPISRPNLTFSTLTVSNMSPEDSSIYLCSVREARETQYFGPGTRLLVL.

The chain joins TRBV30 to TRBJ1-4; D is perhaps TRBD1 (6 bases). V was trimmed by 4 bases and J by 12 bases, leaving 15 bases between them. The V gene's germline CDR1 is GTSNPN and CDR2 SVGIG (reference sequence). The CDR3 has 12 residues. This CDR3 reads CAWTGARRELFF. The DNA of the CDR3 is TGTGCCTGGACAGGGGCCCGCCGTGAACTGTTTTTT.

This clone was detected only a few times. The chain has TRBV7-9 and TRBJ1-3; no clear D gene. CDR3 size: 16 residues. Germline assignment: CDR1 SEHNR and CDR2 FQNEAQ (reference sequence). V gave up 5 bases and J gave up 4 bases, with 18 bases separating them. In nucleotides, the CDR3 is TGTGCCAGCAGCCCCCCAAGTGGGTCGGGAGGAAACACCATATATTTT. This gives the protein CASSPPSGSGGNTIYF.

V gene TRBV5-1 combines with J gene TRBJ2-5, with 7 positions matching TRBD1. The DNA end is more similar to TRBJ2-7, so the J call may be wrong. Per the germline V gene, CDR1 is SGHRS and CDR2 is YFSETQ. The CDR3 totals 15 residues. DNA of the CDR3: TGCGCCAGCAGCTTAACCGGGACAGCAACTTACGAGCAGTACTTC. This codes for CASSLTGTATYEQYF.

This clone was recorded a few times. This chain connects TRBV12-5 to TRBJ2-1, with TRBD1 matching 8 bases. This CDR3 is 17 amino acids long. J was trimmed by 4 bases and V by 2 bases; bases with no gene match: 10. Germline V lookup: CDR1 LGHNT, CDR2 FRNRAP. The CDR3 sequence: CASGLSRGTGLYNEQFF. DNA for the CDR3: TGTGCTAGTGGTTTGTCTCGGGGGACAGGTCTTTACAATGAGCAGTTCTTC.

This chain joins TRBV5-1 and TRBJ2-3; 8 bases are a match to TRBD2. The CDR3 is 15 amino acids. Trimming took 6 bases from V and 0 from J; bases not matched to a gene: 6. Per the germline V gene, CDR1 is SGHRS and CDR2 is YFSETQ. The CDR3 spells CASTPGGYSTDTQYF. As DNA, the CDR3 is TGCGCCAGCACCCCGGGGGGGTATAGCACAGATACGCAGTATTTT.

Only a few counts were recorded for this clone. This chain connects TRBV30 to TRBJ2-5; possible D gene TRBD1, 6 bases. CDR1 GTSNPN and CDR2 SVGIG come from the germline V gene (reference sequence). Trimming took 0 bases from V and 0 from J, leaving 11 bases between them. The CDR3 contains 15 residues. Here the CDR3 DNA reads TGTGCCTGGAGTGTTGGCGGACAGTACCAAGAGACCCAGTACTTC. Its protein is CAWSVGGQYQETQYF.

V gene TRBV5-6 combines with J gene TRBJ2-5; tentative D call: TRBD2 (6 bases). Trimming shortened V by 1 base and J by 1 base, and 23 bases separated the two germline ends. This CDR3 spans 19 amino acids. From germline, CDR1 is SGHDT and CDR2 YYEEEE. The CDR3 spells CASSLWGLLGGRSQETQYF. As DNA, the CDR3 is TGTGCCAGCAGCTTGTGGGGCCTATTGGGAGGCAGAAGCCAAGAGACCCAGTACTTC.

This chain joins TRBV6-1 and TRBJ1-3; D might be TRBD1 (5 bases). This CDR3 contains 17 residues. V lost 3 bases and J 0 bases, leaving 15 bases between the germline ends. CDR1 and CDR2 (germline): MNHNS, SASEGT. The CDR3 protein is CASSEGGRTFSGNTIYF. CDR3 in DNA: TGTGCCAGCAGTGAGGGGGGACGGACCTTCTCTGGAAACACCATATATTTT.

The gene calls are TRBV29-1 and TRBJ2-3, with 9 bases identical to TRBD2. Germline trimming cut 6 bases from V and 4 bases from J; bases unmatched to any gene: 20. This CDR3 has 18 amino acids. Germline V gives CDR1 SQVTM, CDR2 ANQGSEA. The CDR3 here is CSVALAWGSSGSPDTQYF. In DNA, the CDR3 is TGCAGCGTCGCCCTGGCCTGGGGGAGTAGCGGGAGCCCAGATACGCAGTATTTT.

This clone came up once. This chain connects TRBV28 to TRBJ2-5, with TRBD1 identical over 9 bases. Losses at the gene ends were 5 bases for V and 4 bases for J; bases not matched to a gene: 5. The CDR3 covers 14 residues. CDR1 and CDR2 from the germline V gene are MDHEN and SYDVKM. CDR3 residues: CASSPTTGGETQYF. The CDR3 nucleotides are TGTGCCAGCAGTCCAACGACAGGGGGAGAGACCCAGTACTTC.

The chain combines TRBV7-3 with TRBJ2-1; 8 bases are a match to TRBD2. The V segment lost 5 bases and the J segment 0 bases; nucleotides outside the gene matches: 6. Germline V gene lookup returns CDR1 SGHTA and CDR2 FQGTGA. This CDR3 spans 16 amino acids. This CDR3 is CASSPIAGSSYNEQFF. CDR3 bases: TGTGCCAGCAGCCCGATAGCGGGGAGCTCCTACAATGAGCAGTTCTTC.

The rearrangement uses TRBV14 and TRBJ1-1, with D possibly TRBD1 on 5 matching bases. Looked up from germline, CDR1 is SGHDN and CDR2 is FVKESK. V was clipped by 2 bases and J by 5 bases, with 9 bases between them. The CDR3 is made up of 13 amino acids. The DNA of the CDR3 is TGTGCCAGCAGCCAACAGGGTTATACTGAAGCTTTCTTT. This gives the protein CASSQQGYTEAFF.

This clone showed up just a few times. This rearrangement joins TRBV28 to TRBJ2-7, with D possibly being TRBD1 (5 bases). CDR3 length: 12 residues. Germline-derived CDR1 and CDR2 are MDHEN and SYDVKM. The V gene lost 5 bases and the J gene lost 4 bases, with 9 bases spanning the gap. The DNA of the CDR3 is TGTGCCAGCAGTGTGACAGCTTACGAGCAGTACTTC. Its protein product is CASSVTAYEQYF.

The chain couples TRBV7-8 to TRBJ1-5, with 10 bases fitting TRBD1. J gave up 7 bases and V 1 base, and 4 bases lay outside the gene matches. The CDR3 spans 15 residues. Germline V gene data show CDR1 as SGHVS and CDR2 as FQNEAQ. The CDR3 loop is CASSLVRDRGQPQHF. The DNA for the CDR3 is TGTGCCAGCAGCTTAGTAAGGGACAGGGGACAGCCCCAGCATTTT.

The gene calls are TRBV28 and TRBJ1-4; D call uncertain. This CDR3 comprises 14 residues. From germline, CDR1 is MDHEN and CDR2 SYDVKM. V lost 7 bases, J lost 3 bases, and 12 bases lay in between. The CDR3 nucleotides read TGTGCCAGCAAAAGAGGGTCGTCTAATGAAAAACTGTTTTTT. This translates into CASKRGSSNEKLFF.

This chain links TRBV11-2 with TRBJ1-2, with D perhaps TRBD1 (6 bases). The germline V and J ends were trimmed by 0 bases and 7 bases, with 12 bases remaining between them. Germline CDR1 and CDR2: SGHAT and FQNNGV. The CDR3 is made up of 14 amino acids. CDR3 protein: CASSLDGRGGGYTF. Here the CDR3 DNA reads TGTGCCAGCAGCTTAGATGGGCGAGGGGGTGGCTACACCTTC.

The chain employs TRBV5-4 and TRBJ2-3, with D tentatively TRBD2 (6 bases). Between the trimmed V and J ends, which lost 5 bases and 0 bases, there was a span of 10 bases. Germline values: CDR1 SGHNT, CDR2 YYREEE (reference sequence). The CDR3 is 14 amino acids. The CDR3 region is CASRRDGSTDTQYF. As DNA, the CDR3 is TGTGCCAGCAGGCGGGACGGCAGCACAGATACGCAGTATTTT.

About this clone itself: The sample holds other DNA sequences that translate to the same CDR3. CDR3 coding DNA: TGTGCCAGCAGCTTGGCTTCTGGCTACACCTTC. This codes for CASSLASGYTF. V and J are TRBV5-6 and TRBJ1-2; D is unclear. The CDR3 has 11 residues. Trimming cost V 0 bases and J 7 bases, with 4 bases left between them. Germline V gives CDR1 SGHDT, CDR2 YYEEEE.

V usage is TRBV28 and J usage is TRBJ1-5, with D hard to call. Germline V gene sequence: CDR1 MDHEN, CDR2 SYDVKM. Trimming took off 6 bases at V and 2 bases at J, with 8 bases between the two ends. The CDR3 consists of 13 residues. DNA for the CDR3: TGTGCCAGCAGCCCAGGTGGCAATCAGCCCCAGCATTTT. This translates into CASSPGGNQPQHF. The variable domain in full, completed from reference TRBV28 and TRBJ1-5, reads DVKVTQSSRYLVKRTGEKVFLECVQDMDHENMFWYRQDPGLGLRLIYFSYDVKMKEKGDIPEGYSVSREKKERFSLILESASTNQTSMYLCASSPGGNQPQHFGDGTRLSIL.

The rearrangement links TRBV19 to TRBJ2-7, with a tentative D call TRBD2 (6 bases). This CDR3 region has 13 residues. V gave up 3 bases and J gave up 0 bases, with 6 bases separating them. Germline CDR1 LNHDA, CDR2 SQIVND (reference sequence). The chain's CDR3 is CASSIGSSYEQYF. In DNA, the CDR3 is TGTGCCAGTAGTATCGGGAGCTCCTACGAGCAGTACTTC.

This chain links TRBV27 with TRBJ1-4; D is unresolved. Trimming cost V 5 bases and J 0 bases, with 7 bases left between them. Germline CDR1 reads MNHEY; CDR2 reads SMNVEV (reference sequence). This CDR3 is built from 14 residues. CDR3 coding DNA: TGTGCCAGCAGTCGATCGGCAACTAATGAAAAACTGTTTTTT. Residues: CASSRSATNEKLFF.

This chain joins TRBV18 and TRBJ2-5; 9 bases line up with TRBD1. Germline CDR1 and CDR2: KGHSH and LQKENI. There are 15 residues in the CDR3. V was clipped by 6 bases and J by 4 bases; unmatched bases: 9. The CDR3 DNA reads TGTGCCAGCTCGTCCCGGGACAGGGACCCAGAGACCCAGTACTTC. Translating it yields CASSSRDRDPETQYF.

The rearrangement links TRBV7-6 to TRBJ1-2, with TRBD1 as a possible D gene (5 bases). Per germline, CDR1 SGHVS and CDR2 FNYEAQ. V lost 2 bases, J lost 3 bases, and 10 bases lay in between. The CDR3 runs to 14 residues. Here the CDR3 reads CASSLRPTDYGYTF. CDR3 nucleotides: TGTGCCAGCAGCTTACGGCCGACAGACTATGGCTACACCTTC. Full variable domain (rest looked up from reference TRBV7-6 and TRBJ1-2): GAGVSQSPRYKVTKRGQDVALRCDPISGHVSLYWYRQALGQGPEFLTYFNYEAQQDKSGLPNDRFSAERPEGSISTLTIQRTEQRDSAMYRCASSLRPTDYGYTFGSGTRLTVV.